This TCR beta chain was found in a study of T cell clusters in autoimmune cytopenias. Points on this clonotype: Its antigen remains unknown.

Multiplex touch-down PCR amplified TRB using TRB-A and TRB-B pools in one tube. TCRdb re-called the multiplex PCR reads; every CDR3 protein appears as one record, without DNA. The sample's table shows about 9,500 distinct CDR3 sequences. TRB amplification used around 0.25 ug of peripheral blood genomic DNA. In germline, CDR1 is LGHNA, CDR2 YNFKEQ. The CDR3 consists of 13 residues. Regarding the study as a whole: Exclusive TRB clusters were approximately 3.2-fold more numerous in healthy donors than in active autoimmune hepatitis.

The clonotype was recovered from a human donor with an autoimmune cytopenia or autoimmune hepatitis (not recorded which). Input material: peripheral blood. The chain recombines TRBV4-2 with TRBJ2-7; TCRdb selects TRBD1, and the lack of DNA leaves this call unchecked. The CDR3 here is CASSLGGNYEQYF.